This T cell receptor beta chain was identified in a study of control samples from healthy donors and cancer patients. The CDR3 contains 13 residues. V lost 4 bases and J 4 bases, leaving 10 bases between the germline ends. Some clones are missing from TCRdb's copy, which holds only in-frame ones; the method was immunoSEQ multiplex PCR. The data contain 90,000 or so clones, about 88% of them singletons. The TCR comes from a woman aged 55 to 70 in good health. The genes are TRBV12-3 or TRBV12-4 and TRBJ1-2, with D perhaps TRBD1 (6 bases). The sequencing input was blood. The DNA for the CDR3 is TGTGCCAGCAGTTACGGACAGATCTATGGCTACACCTTC. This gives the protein CASSYGQIYGYTF.